The 18 T cell receptor beta chains below were found in one sample sequenced in a study of blood T cell repertoires in COVID-19. Sequencing used immunoSEQ multiplex PCR; TCRdb keeps in-frame clones, though not all of them. The sample shows 300,000 or so clones, about nine tenths of them seen only once. Specimen: peripheral blood. The receptors were sampled from a woman aged 40 to 55 with acute or convalescent COVID-19.

Only a few counts were recorded for this clone. J is TRBJ1-5 and V is TRBV15, with a weak D call TRBD1 (5 bases). The V gene's germline CDR1 is LNHNV and CDR2 YYDKDF (reference sequence). This CDR3 is built from 15 residues. Trimming took off 1 base at V and 9 bases at J, with 16 bases between the two ends. The CDR3 region is CATSRAIGPGVPQHF. CDR3 in DNA: TGTGCCACCAGCAGAGCGATTGGCCCGGGGGTGCCCCAGCATTTT.

The chain employs TRBV19 and TRBJ1-2; 9 positions agree with TRBD1. The ends lost 6 bases at V and 6 bases at J; junction bases unmatched: 5. CDR1 is LNHDA, CDR2 SQIVND, per germline (reference sequence). The CDR3 runs to 13 residues. DNA for the CDR3: TGTGCCAGTAGGGGGAGGACAGGGGATGGCTACACCTTC. It yields the protein CASRGRTGDGYTF. Full variable domain (outside the CDR3, taken from reference TRBV19 and TRBJ1-2): DGGITQSPKYLFRKEGQNVTLSCEQNLNHDAMYWYRQDPGQGLRLIYYSQIVNDFQKGDIAEGYSVSREKKESFPLTVTSAQKNPTAFYLCASRGRTGDGYTFGSGTRLTVV.

The V gene is TRBV12-5, the J gene TRBJ1-1; TRBD1 is a possible D gene (5 bases). CDR3 size: 12 residues. Deletions cut 6 bases from V and 11 bases from J, with 16 bases between. CDR1 and CDR2 from the germline V gene are LGHNT and FRNRAP. This CDR3 is CASGPRRGQAFF. As DNA, the CDR3 is TGTGCTAGTGGGCCTCGGAGGGGTCAGGCTTTCTTT.

The rearrangement uses TRBV7-9 and TRBJ1-1; a possible D gene is TRBD1 (5 bases). In germline, CDR1 is SEHNR, CDR2 FQNEAQ (reference sequence). The germline V and J ends were trimmed by 5 bases and 11 bases, with 15 bases remaining between them. The CDR3 contains 12 residues. CDR3 DNA sequence: TGTGCCAGCAGCAACGCAGGGCCCGGCGCTTTCTTT. It yields the protein CASSNAGPGAFF.

The chain links TRBV5-5 to TRBJ1-2; D unclear. CDR1 is SGHKS, CDR2 YYEKEE, per germline (reference sequence). The CDR3 has 13 amino acids. V was shortened by 4 bases and J by 1 base, with 8 bases between the two germline ends. CDR3 in amino acids: CASSPHGNYGYTF. The DNA for the CDR3 is TGTGCCAGCAGCCCCCACGGTAACTATGGCTACACCTTC.

The chain employs TRBV30 and TRBJ1-1, with 7 nucleotides matching TRBD1. The CDR3 runs to 13 residues. Germline CDR1 GTSNPN, CDR2 SVGIG (reference sequence). Unmatched junction bases numbered 4, after V lost 4 bases and J lost 2 bases. The CDR3 DNA is TGTGCCTGGATCAGGGGGTTCAACACTGAAGCTTTCTTT. Residues: CAWIRGFNTEAFF.

The rearrangement links TRBV6-6 to TRBJ1-2, with 9 bases matching TRBD1. Germline CDR1 and CDR2: MNHNY and SVGAGI (reference sequence). The CDR3 is 12 amino acids. The junction had 4 bases not matched to a gene; V was cut back by 6 bases and J by 8 bases. The chain's CDR3 is CASSPGQGGYTF. CDR3 bases: TGTGCCAGCAGCCCGGGACAGGGAGGCTACACCTTC.

The chain has TRBV2 and TRBJ1-5; D gene ambiguous. V lost 8 bases to trimming and J lost 4 bases, with 18 bases between them. Germline V gene lookup returns CDR1 SNHLY and CDR2 FYNNEI. The CDR3 loop spans 15 amino acids. The CDR3 protein is CASQPRPAGNQPQHF. DNA for the CDR3: TGTGCCAGCCAACCCCGCCCGGCGGGTAATCAGCCCCAGCATTTT.

The genes are TRBV5-4 and TRBJ2-5; 7 positions match TRBD2. After removal of 4 bases from V and 5 bases from J, the junction contained 8 bases not matched to a gene. Germline CDR1 is SGHNT and CDR2 is YYREEE (reference sequence). The CDR3 extends over 14 amino acids. CDR3 sequence: CASSAPGGVETQYF. DNA for the CDR3: TGTGCCAGCAGCGCCCCGGGGGGTGTGGAGACCCAGTACTTC.

This clone has only a few counts. The chain links TRBV28 to TRBJ1-6; the match to TRBD1 covers 11 bases. Per the germline V gene, CDR1 is MDHEN and CDR2 is SYDVKM. The ends lost 5 bases at V and 11 bases at J; junction bases unmatched: 5. This CDR3 region has 14 residues. The CDR3 is CASSPGQGAPPLHF. In DNA, the CDR3 is TGTGCCAGCAGTCCAGGACAGGGGGCTCCACCCCTCCACTTT.

This chain uses TRBV5-1 with TRBJ2-1; TRBD2 agrees at 10 bases. Losses at the gene ends were 4 bases for V and 4 bases for J; bases not matched to a gene: 5. This CDR3 region has 15 residues. The germline V gene has CDR1 SGHRS and CDR2 YFSETQ. CDR3 nucleotides: TGCGCCAGCAGCGTCCCTAGCGGGGGTTACAATGAGCAGTTCTTC. Translating it yields CASSVPSGGYNEQFF.

The chain uses TRBV7-8 and TRBJ1-5, with a weak D call TRBD1 (5 bases). Per germline, CDR1 SGHVS and CDR2 FQNEAQ. The CDR3 covers 13 residues. V was pared by 8 bases and J by 5 bases, with 13 bases between. The CDR3 protein is CASGQGRDQPQHF. The CDR3 DNA follows: TGTGCCAGCGGTCAGGGAAGGGATCAGCCCCAGCATTTT.

This clone was counted a few times. V usage is TRBV7-2 and J usage is TRBJ1-2; 11 nucleotides match TRBD1. V lost 6 bases and J lost 13; bases outside the gene matches: 10. Per the germline V gene, CDR1 is SGHTA and CDR2 is FQGNSA. This CDR3 is 13 amino acids long. The CDR3 nucleotides are TGTGCCAGCAGTCCTTGGACAGGGGGCGGGGGCACCTTC. Translation: CASSPWTGGGGTF.

The V call is TRBV25-1, the J call TRBJ1-3, with TRBD1 matching 8 bases. V was clipped by 2 bases and J by 9 bases; unmatched bases: 18. In germline, CDR1 is MGHDK, CDR2 SYGVNS. This CDR3 has 18 amino acids. The CDR3 region has the DNA TGTGCCAGCAGTGAAGTAGACCTGAGCAGGGGGCTTTGGGGCACCATATATTTT. It encodes CASSEVDLSRGLWGTIYF. Full variable domain (outside the CDR3, taken from reference TRBV25-1 and TRBJ1-3): EADIYQTPRYLVIGTGKKITLECSQTMGHDKMYWYQQDPGMELHLIHYSYGVNSTEKGDLSSESTVSRIRTEHFPLTLESARPSHTSQYLCASSEVDLSRGLWGTIYFGEGSWLTVV.

This clone has only one observation. The gene calls are TRBV6-5 and TRBJ1-1, with a tentative D call TRBD1 (6 bases). Germline V gene data show CDR1 as MNHEY and CDR2 as SVGAGI. CDR3 length: 14 residues. Trimming took 5 bases from V and 3 from J, leaving 13 bases between them. The CDR3: CASSNDRLHTEAFF. In nucleotides, the CDR3 is TGTGCCAGCAGTAACGACAGGCTTCACACTGAAGCTTTCTTT.

The V call is TRBV6-6, the J call TRBJ1-1; 7 bases agree with TRBD1. In germline, CDR1 is MNHNY, CDR2 SVGAGI (reference sequence). The CDR3 is made up of 13 amino acids. V trimming: 7 bases; J trimming: 1 base; junction bases outside the gene matches: 3. CDR3 DNA: TGTGCCAGCATGGGGACAGAGAACACTGAAGCTTTCTTT. This sequence encodes CASMGTENTEAFF.

J is TRBJ1-2 and V is TRBV25-1; D is possibly TRBD1 (6 bases). Trimming cost V 4 bases and J 0 bases, with 15 bases left between them. The CDR3 runs to 16 residues. The germline V gene encodes CDR1 MGHDK and CDR2 SYGVNS. This CDR3 reads CASSGQFGGSNYGYTF. The CDR3, as DNA: TGTGCCAGCAGTGGACAGTTTGGGGGCTCTAACTATGGCTACACCTTC.

The chain combines TRBV5-6 with TRBJ2-2; 8 bases line up with TRBD2. Losses at the gene ends were 0 bases for V and 2 bases for J; bases not matched to a gene: 6. This CDR3 comprises 17 residues. CDR1 is SGHDT, CDR2 YYEEEE, per germline. The CDR3 spells CASSLVGLAGNTGELFF. CDR3 coding DNA: TGTGCCAGCAGCTTGGTCGGGCTAGCGGGTAACACCGGGGAGCTGTTTTTT.